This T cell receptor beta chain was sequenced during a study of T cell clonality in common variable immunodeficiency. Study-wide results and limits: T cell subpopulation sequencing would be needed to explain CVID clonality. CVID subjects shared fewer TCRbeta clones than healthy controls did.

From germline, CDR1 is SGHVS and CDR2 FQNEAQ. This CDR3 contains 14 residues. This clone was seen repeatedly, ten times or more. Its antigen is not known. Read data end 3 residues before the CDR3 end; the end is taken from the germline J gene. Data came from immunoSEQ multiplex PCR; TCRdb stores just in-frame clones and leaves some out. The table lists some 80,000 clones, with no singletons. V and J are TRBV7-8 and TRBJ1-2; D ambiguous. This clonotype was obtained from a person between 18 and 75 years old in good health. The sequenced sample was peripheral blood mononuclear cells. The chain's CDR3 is CASSLDLGRAGYTF. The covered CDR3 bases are TGTGCCAGCAGCTTAGATCTGGGTAGGGCGGGC.